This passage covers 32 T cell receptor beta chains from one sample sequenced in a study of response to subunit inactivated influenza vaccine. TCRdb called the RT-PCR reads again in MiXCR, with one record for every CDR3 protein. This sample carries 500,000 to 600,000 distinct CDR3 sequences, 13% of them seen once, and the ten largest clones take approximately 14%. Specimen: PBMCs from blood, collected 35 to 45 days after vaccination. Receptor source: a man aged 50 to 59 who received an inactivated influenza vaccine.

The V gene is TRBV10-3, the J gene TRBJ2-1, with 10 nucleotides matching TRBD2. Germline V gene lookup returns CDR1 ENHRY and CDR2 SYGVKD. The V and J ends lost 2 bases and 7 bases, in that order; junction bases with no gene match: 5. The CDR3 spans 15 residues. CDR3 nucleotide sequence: TGTGCCATCAGTGAGCTCAGCGGGAGGGCAAATGAGCAGTTCTTC. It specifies CAISELSGRANEQFF.

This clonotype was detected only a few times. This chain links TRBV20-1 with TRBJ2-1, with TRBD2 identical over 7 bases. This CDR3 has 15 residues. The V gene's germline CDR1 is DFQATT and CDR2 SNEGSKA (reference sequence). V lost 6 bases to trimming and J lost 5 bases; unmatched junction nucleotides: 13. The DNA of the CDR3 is TGCAGTGCCTTAATCTTGGGGACTACAGACAATGAGCAGTTCTTC. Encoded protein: CSALILGTTDNEQFF.

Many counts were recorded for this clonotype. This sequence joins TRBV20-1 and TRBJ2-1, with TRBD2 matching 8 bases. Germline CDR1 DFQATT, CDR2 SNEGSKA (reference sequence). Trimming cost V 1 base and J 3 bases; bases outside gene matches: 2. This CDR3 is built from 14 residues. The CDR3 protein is CSARVGGGYNEQFF. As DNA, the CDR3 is TGCAGTGCTAGAGTCGGGGGGGGCTACAATGAGCAGTTCTTC.

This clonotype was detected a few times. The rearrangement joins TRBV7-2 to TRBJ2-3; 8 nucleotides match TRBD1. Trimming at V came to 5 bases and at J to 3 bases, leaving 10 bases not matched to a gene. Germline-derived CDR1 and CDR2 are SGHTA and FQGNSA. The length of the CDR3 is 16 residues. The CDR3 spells CASSVRGQVVTDTQYF. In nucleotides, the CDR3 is TGTGCCAGCAGCGTTCGGGGACAGGTTGTGACAGATACGCAGTATTTT.

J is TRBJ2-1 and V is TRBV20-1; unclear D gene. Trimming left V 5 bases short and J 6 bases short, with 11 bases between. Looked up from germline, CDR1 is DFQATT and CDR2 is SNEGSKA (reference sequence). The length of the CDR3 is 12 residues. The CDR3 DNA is TGCAGTGCTTCAGCTTTTCGCAATGAGCAGTTCTTC. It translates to CSASAFRNEQFF.

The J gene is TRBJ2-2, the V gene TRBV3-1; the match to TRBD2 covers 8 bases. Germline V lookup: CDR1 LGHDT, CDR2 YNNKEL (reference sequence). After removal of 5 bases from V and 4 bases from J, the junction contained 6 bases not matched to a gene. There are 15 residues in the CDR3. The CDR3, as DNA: TGTGCCAGCAGCAGCCTCGGGGGGGCCACCGGGGAGCTGTTTTTT. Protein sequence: CASSSLGGATGELFF.

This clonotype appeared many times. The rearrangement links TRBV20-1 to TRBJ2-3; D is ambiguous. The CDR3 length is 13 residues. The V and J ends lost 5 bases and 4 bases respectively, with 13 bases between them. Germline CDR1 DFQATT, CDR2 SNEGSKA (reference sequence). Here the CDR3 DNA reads TGCAGTGCTCCCAAACCGGCGGCAGATACGCAGTATTTT. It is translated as CSAPKPAADTQYF.

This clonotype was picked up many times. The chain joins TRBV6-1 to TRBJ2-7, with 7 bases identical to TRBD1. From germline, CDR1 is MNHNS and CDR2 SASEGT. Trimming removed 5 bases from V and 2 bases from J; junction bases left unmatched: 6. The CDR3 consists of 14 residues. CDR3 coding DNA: TGTGCCAGCAGTCGGACAGGCTTCACCTACGAGCAGTACTTC. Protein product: CASSRTGFTYEQYF.

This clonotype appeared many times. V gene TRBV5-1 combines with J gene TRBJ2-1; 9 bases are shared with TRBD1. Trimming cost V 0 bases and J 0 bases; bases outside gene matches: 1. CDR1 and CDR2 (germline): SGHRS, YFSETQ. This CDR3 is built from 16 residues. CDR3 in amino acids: CASSLVTGGSYNEQFF. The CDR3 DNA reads TGCGCCAGCAGCTTGGTGACAGGGGGCTCCTACAATGAGCAGTTCTTC.

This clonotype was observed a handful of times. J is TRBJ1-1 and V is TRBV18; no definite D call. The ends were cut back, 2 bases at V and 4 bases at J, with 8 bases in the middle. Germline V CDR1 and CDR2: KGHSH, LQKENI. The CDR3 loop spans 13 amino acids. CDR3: CASSPSRSTEAFF. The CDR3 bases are TGTGCCAGCTCACCATCTAGGAGCACTGAAGCTTTCTTT.

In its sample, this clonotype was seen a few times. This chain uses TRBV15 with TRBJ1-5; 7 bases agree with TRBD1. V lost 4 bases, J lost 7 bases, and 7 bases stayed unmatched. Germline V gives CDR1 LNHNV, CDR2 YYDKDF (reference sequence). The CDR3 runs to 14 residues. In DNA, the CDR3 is TGTGCCACCAGCACCGACAGGGTTGGCCAGCCCCAGCATTTT. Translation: CATSTDRVGQPQHF.

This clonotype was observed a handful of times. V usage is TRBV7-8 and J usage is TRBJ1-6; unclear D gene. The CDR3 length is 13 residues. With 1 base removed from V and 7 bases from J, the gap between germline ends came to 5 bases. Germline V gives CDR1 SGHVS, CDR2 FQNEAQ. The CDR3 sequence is CASSLVGNSPLHF. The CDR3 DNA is TGTGCCAGCAGCTTAGTCGGGAATTCACCCCTCCACTTT.

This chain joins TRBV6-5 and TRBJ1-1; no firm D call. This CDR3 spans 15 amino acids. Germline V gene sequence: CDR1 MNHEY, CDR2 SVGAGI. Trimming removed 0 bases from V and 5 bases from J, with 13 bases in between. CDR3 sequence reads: CASSYSITVGTEAFF. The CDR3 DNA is TGTGCCAGCAGTTACTCGATCACGGTTGGAACTGAAGCTTTCTTT.

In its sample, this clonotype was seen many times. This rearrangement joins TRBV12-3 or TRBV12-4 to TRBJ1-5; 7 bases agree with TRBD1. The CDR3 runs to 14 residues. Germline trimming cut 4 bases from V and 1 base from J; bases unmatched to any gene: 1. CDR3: CASSSTGSNQPQHF. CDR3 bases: TGTGCCAGCAGTTCGACAGGGAGCAATCAGCCCCAGCATTTT.

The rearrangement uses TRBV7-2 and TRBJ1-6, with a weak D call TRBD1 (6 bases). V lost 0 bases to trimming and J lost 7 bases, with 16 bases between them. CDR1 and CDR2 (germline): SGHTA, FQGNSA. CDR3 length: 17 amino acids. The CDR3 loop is CASSLAAMDSVNSPLHF. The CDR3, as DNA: TGTGCCAGCAGCTTAGCGGCAATGGACAGCGTAAATTCACCCCTCCACTTT.

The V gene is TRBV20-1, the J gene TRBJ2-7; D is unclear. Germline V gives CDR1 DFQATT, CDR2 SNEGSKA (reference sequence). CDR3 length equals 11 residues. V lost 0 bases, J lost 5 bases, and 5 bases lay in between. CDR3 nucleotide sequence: TGCAGTGCTAGAGATGCGCACGAGCAGTACTTC. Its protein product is CSARDAHEQYF.

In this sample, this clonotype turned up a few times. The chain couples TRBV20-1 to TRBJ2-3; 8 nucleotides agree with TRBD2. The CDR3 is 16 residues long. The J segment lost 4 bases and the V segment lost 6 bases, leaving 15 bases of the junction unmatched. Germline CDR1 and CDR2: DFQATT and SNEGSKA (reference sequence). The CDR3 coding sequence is TGCAGTGCCCAGCTAGCCGGGACTAGGCAGGCAGATACGCAGTATTTT. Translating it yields CSAQLAGTRQADTQYF.

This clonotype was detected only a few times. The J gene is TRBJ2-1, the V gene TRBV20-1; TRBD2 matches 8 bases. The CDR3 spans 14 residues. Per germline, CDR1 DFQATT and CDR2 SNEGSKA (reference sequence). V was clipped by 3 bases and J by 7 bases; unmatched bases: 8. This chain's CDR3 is CSASQAGEWNEQFF. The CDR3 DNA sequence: TGCAGTGCTAGTCAAGCGGGAGAATGGAATGAGCAGTTCTTC.

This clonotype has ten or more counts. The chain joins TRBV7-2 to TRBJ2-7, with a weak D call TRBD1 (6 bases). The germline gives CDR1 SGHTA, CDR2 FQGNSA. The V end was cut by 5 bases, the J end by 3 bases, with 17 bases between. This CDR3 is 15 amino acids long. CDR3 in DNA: TGTGCCAGCAGCACGGACAGCTACCCAATCTACGAGCAGTACTTC. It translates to CASSTDSYPIYEQYF.

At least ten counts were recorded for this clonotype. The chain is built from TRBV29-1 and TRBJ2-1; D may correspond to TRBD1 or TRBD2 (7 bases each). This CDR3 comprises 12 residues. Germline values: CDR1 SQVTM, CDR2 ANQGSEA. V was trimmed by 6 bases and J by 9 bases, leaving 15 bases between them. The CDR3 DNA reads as TGCAGCGTCCAGGGGGGGGCCGGTGAGCAGTTCTTC. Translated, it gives CSVQGGAGEQFF.

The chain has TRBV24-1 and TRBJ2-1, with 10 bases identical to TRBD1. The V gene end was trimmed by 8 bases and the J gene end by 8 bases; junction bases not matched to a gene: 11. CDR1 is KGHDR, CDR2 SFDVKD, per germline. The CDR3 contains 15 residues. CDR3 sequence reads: CATNSGQGFPDEQFF. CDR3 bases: TGTGCCACCAACTCGGGACAGGGGTTTCCTGATGAGCAGTTCTTC.

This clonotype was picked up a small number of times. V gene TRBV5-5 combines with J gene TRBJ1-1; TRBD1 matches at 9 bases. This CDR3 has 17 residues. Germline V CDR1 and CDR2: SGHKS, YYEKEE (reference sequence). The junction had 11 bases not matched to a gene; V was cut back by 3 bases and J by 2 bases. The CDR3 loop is CASSSGQGPLSNTEAFF. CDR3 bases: TGTGCCAGCAGCTCGGGACAGGGTCCCCTATCCAACACTGAAGCTTTCTTT.

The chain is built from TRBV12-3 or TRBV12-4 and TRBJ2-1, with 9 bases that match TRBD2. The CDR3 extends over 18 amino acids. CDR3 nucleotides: TGTACCTTCTGTAGGCGCCTAGCGGGAAAGGGCTCCTACAATGAGCAGTTCTTC. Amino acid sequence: CTFCRRLAGKGSYNEQFF.

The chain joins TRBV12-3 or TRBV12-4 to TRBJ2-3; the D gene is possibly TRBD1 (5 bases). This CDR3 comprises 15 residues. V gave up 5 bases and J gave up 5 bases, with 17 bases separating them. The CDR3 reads CASSPMTERRDTQYF. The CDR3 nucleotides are TGTGCCAGCAGTCCTATGACAGAGCGTCGAGATACGCAGTATTTT.

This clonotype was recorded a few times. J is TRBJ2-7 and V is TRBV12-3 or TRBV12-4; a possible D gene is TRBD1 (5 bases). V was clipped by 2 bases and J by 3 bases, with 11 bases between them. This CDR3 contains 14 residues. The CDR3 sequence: CASSLKRQGYEQYF. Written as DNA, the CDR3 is TGTGCCAGCAGTTTAAAACGGCAGGGCTACGAGCAGTACTTC.

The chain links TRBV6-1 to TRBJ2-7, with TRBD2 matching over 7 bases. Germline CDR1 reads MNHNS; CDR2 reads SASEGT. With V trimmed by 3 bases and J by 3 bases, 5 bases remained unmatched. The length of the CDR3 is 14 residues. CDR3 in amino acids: CASSDSSGVYEQYF. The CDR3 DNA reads TGTGCCAGCAGTGATTCTAGCGGAGTCTACGAGCAGTACTTC.

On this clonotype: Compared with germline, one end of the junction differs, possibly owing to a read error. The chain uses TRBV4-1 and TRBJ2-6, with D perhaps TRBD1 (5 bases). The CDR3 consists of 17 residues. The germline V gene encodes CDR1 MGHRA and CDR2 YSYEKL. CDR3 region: CASSQGTFYSGANVLAF. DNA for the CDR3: TGCGCCAGCAGCCAAGGGACATTTTACTCTGGGGCCAACGTCCTGGCTTTC.

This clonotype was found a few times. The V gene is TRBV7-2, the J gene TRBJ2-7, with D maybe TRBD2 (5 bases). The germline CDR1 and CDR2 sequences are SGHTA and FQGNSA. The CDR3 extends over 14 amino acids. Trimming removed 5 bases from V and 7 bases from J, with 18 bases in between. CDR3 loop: CASSLQPGTGEQYF. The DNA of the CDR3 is TGTGCCAGCAGCCTGCAACCGGGAACTGGGGAGCAGTACTTC.

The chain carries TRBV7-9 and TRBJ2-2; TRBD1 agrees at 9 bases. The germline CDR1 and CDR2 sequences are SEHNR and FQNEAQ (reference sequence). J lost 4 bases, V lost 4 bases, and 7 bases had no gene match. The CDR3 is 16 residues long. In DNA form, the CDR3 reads TGTGCCAGCAGCTCCAGACAGGGGGTCCCCACCGGGGAGCTGTTTTTT. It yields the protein CASSSRQGVPTGELFF.

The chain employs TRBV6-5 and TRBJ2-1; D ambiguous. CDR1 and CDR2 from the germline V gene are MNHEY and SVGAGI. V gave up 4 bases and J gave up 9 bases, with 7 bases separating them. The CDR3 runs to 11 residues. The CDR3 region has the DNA TGTGCCAGCAGTTCCCTGGGTGAGCAGTTCTTC. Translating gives CASSSLGEQFF.

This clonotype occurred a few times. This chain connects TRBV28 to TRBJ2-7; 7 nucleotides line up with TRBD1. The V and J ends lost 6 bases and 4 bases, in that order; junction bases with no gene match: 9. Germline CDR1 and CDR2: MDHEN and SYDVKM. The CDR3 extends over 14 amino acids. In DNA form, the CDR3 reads TGTGCCAGCAGCTCCGGGACAGTTGTGTACGAGCAGTACTTC. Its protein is CASSSGTVVYEQYF.

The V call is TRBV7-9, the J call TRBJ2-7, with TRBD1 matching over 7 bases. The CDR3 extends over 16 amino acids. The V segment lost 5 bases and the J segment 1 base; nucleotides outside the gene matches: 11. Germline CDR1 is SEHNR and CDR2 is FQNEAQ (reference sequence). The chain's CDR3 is CASSPRTGWPSYEQYF. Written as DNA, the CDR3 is TGTGCCAGCAGCCCTCGGACAGGCTGGCCTTCCTACGAGCAGTACTTC.